Following are 28 T cell receptor beta chains from one sample sequenced in a study of T cells in Graves' hyperthyroidism and ophthalmopathy. Researchers took RNA transcripts and amplified the TCR beta CDR3 regions from them. In the first-round RT-PCR of the TCR CDR3, the HTBI primer set was used. MiXCR, run by TCRdb on the multiplex PCR reads, gives a single entry per CDR3 protein. Among approximately 600,000 distinct CDR3 sequences, about 15% were seen once, and the ten largest hold roughly 5.5%. Source material: blood. These receptors were collected from a woman younger than 45 with Graves' hyperthyroidism that later progressed to Graves' ophthalmopathy.

This clonotype appeared a few times. This sequence joins TRBV27 and TRBJ2-3; D may correspond to TRBD1 or TRBD2 (5 bases each). This CDR3 comprises 15 residues. Germline CDR1 is MNHEY and CDR2 is SMNVEV (reference sequence). Trimming shortened V by 7 bases and J by 2 bases, and 16 bases separated the two germline ends. CDR3 in amino acids: CASTLVWGNTDTQYF. Here the CDR3 DNA reads TGTGCCAGCACCCTTGTGTGGGGGAACACAGATACGCAGTATTTT.

The J gene is TRBJ1-4, the V gene TRBV6-2 or TRBV6-3; D possibly corresponds to TRBD1 (5 bases). Germline CDR1 and CDR2: MNHEY and SVGEGT. The V and J ends lost 7 bases and 11 bases respectively, with 20 bases between them. The CDR3 has 14 residues. The CDR3 DNA follows: TGTGCCAGCACCCAATCGACAGTCGCGGATAAACTGTTTTTT. This sequence encodes CASTQSTVADKLFF.

This clonotype was seen repeatedly, ten times or more. The V call is TRBV2, the J call TRBJ2-5, with D perhaps being TRBD1 or TRBD2 (5 bases each). CDR3 size: 13 residues. Germline V gives CDR1 SNHLY, CDR2 FYNNEI. Trimming stripped 7 bases from V and 5 bases from J, with 14 bases between. The DNA of the CDR3 is TGTGCCAGCATCGGGATAGGGGAGGAGACCCAGTACTTC. It translates to CASIGIGEETQYF.

This clonotype showed up many times. The chain has TRBV15 and TRBJ1-4; no firm D call. V lost 5 bases and J lost 7, with 20 bases in between. Germline loops: CDR1 LNHNV, CDR2 YYDKDF (reference sequence). The length of the CDR3 is 16 residues. CDR3 protein: CATSLPAGPMGEKLFF. CDR3 DNA sequence: TGTGCCACCAGCTTACCGGCCGGGCCGATGGGTGAAAAACTGTTTTTT. Combining the CDR3 with reference TRBV15 and TRBJ1-4 gives the whole variable domain DAMVIQNPRYQVTQFGKPVTLSCSQTLNHNVMYWYQQKSSQAPKLLFHYYDKDFNNEADTPDNFQSRRPNTSFCFLDIRSPGLGDTAMYLCATSLPAGPMGEKLFFGSGTQLSVL.

The chain links TRBV5-6 to TRBJ2-5; D tentatively reads TRBD1 or TRBD2 (6 bases each). This CDR3 region has 15 residues. The ends were cut back, 1 base at V and 3 bases at J, with 13 bases in the middle. Germline CDR1 is SGHDT and CDR2 is YYEEEE. The CDR3: CASSLRSGAEETQYF. DNA for the CDR3: TGTGCCAGCAGCTTGCGCTCGGGGGCCGAAGAGACCCAGTACTTC.

This clonotype has just a few counts. This chain uses TRBV5-4 with TRBJ2-3, with D tentatively TRBD2 (5 bases). CDR1 is SGHNT, CDR2 YYREEE, per germline (reference sequence). The germline V and J ends were trimmed by 0 bases and 0 bases, with 11 bases remaining between them. This CDR3 is built from 16 residues. The CDR3 spells CASSLVRASSTDTQYF. Here the CDR3 DNA reads TGTGCCAGCAGCTTGGTGAGGGCTAGCAGCACAGATACGCAGTATTTT.

This clonotype appeared many times. The chain carries TRBV7-2 and TRBJ2-7; D remains ambiguous. CDR1 and CDR2 (germline): SGHTA, FQGNSA. The CDR3 covers 12 residues. Trimming cost V 5 bases and J 3 bases, with 8 bases left between them. For the CDR3, the DNA is TGTGCCAGCAGCCCGGTTAGCTACGAGCAGTACTTC. Translated, it gives CASSPVSYEQYF.

This clonotype was observed many times. CDR3 sequence: CASSARGPQYF. CDR3 nucleotide sequence: TGTGCCAGCAGTGCTCGGGGCCCCCAGTACTTC. V gene TRBV12-3 or TRBV12-4 combines with J gene TRBJ2-5, with D perhaps given as TRBD1 or TRBD2 (5 bases each). V was shortened by 5 bases and J by 9 bases, with 10 bases between the two germline ends. The CDR3 is 11 residues long.

This clonotype was seen only a few times. V gene TRBV20-1 combines with J gene TRBJ2-1; 8 bases line up with TRBD2. Germline V gene data show CDR1 as DFQATT and CDR2 as SNEGSKA (reference sequence). V lost 5 bases and J lost 9; bases outside the gene matches: 9. This CDR3 contains 13 residues. This chain's CDR3 is CSAPETSAPEQFF. DNA of the CDR3: TGCAGTGCTCCGGAGACTAGCGCGCCTGAGCAGTTCTTC.

This clonotype has at least ten counts. The V and J genes are TRBV9 and TRBJ2-3, with 10 bases matching TRBD2. There are 17 residues in the CDR3. Per the germline V gene, CDR1 is SGDLS and CDR2 is YYNGEE. V lost 0 bases and J lost 6; bases outside the gene matches: 10. DNA of the CDR3: TGTGCCAGCAGCGTAGAGGTACTAGCGGGACAACGGGATACGCAGTATTTT. Amino acids: CASSVEVLAGQRDTQYF.

This clonotype was counted many times. This chain connects TRBV20-1 to TRBJ1-4; TRBD1 might be the D (6 bases). V was clipped by 0 bases and J by 5 bases, with 13 bases between them. Germline V CDR1 and CDR2: DFQATT, SNEGSKA (reference sequence). This CDR3 has 15 residues. CDR3 nucleotide sequence: TGCAGTGCTAGAGATCTCGAACAGGGAAATGAAAAACTGTTTTTT. Its protein product is CSARDLEQGNEKLFF.

This chain connects TRBV9 to TRBJ2-2, with D possibly matching TRBD2 (5 bases). V lost 0 bases and J 4 bases, leaving 10 bases between the germline ends. This CDR3 comprises 15 residues. CDR1 SGDLS and CDR2 YYNGEE come from the germline V gene. For the CDR3, the DNA is TGTGCCAGCAGCGTAGCCAGCGGCCCCACCGGGGAGCTGTTTTTT. Its protein is CASSVASGPTGELFF.

The V and J genes are TRBV12-3 or TRBV12-4 and TRBJ2-3, with D tentatively TRBD2 (5 bases). The CDR3 length is 14 residues. The V gene lost 6 bases and the J gene lost 6 bases, with 16 bases spanning the gap. CDR3 sequence: CASSVKGGGDTQYF. In DNA form, the CDR3 reads TGTGCCAGCAGCGTAAAGGGTGGCGGGGATACGCAGTATTTT.

The chain joins TRBV7-9 to TRBJ1-1; unclear D gene. CDR1 is SEHNR, CDR2 FQNEAQ, per germline (reference sequence). The CDR3 is 16 amino acids. Trimming left V 1 base short and J 0 bases short, with 12 bases between. The CDR3 region is CASSLGSRTLNTEAFF. The CDR3 DNA reads TGTGCCAGCAGCTTAGGGAGCCGGACTCTGAACACTGAAGCTTTCTTT.

This clonotype was observed many times. The chain recombines TRBV5-1 with TRBJ2-3; 13 bases match TRBD2. V was pared by 3 bases and J by 4 bases, with 2 bases of the junction left unmatched. Per the germline V gene, CDR1 is SGHRS and CDR2 is YFSETQ. This CDR3 comprises 15 residues. This chain's CDR3 is CASSSTSGRSDTQYF. CDR3 nucleotides: TGCGCCAGCAGCTCGACTAGCGGGAGGTCAGATACGCAGTATTTT.

This clonotype appeared many times. The rearrangement joins TRBV30 to TRBJ2-1; D is uncertain. V lost 7 bases to trimming and J lost 6 bases, with 16 bases between them. The CDR3 has 13 amino acids. Germline CDR1 GTSNPN, CDR2 SVGIG (reference sequence). The CDR3 protein is CASLLDTGNEQFF. DNA of the CDR3: TGTGCCTCCCTGTTGGATACCGGCAATGAGCAGTTCTTC.

The rearrangement joins TRBV12-3 or TRBV12-4 to TRBJ1-1; TRBD1 matches 7 bases. The ends lost 1 base at V and 0 bases at J; junction bases unmatched: 17. This CDR3 is built from 20 residues. CDR3 sequence: CASSLDHRGLLLDMNTEAFF. As DNA, the CDR3 is TGTGCCAGCAGTTTAGATCACAGGGGTCTATTACTTGACATGAACACTGAAGCTTTCTTT.

This clonotype has at least ten counts. V gene TRBV19 combines with J gene TRBJ1-1; no clear D. The CDR3 covers 13 residues. Trimming pared 3 bases from V and 8 bases from J, leaving 13 bases between. The V gene's germline CDR1 is LNHDA and CDR2 SQIVND (reference sequence). CDR3 sequence: CASSIYFGSEAFF. CDR3 bases: TGTGCCAGTAGTATTTATTTTGGCAGCGAAGCTTTCTTT.

In this sample, this clonotype turned up many times. This sequence joins TRBV19 and TRBJ2-3; no clear D. Per the germline V gene, CDR1 is LNHDA and CDR2 is SQIVND (reference sequence). CDR3 length: 15 residues. Trimming took off 3 bases at V and 2 bases at J, with 12 bases between the two ends. CDR3 bases: TGTGCCAGTAGTATTCGGTTAGGGATCACAGATACGCAGTATTTT. Its protein is CASSIRLGITDTQYF.

The chain links TRBV13 to TRBJ1-4, with 7 positions matching TRBD1. This CDR3 region has 16 residues. V lost 1 base, J lost 6 bases, and 8 bases stayed unmatched. Germline V gene lookup returns CDR1 PRHDT and CDR2 FYEKMQ (reference sequence). Written as DNA, the CDR3 is TGTGCCAGCAGCTTAGTGTTGGGCGGGACAGATGAAAAACTGTTTTTT. This codes for CASSLVLGGTDEKLFF.

A note on this clonotype: This sequence may be a read error, since a much larger clone differs from it by one base. This chain joins TRBV10-3 and TRBJ2-7, with TRBD2 identical over 14 bases. V lost 5 bases to trimming and J lost 5 bases; unmatched junction nucleotides: 2. Germline V CDR1 and CDR2: ENHRY, SYGVKD. This CDR3 spans 14 amino acids. DNA of the CDR3: TGTGCCATCAGTCCGGGACTAGCGGGAGACGAGCAGTACTTC. Translated: CAISPGLAGDEQYF.

This clonotype was counted ten times or more. The rearrangement joins TRBV20-1 to TRBJ1-1, with 9 bases aligning to TRBD1. CDR3 length: 11 residues. Trimming took 6 bases from V and 8 from J; bases not matched to a gene: 4. CDR1 and CDR2 from the germline V gene are DFQATT and SNEGSKA (reference sequence). The CDR3 protein is CSAKQGAEAFF. The CDR3 bases are TGCAGTGCGAAACAGGGGGCCGAAGCTTTCTTT.

This clonotype was counted ten times or more. The chain couples TRBV7-8 to TRBJ2-7; 10 bases match TRBD2. Germline CDR1 SGHVS, CDR2 FQNEAQ. V dropped 3 bases and J dropped 4; count of bases not matched to a gene: 6. The CDR3 is made up of 15 amino acids. CDR3: CASSFLAGAWYEQYF. CDR3 nucleotide sequence: TGTGCCAGCAGCTTTCTAGCGGGAGCGTGGTACGAGCAGTACTTC.

This clonotype turned up a few times. The V call is TRBV13, the J call TRBJ2-2; 9 bases align to TRBD2. The CDR3 is 20 residues long. Per germline, CDR1 PRHDT and CDR2 FYEKMQ (reference sequence). The V segment lost 2 bases and the J segment 4 bases; nucleotides outside the gene matches: 17. This CDR3 reads CASSLMRLGSGRFGTGELFF. For the CDR3, the DNA is TGTGCCAGCAGCTTAATGCGACTGGGGAGCGGGAGGTTCGGCACCGGGGAGCTGTTTTTT. The variable domain in full, with the rest retrieved from reference TRBV13 and TRBJ2-2, is AAGVIQSPRHLIKEKRETATLKCYPIPRHDTVYWYQQGPGQDPQFLISFYEKMQSDKGSIPDRFSAQQFSDYHSELNMSSLELGDSALYFCASSLMRLGSGRFGTGELFFGEGSRLTVL.

Comments on this clonotype: Since no conserved phenylalanine or tryptophan closes the CDR3, a read error is the likely cause. V usage is TRBV7-9 and J usage is TRBJ2-4, with 8 bases that match TRBD1. CDR3 length: 17 residues. The trim removed 6 bases at V and 2 bases at J, leaving 12 bases unmatched. Germline V gives CDR1 SEHNR, CDR2 FQNEAQ (reference sequence). CDR3 in DNA: TGTGCCAGCAGACAAACCGGACAGGGAGGAACCAAAAACATTCAGTACTAC. Translated, it gives CASRQTGQGGTKNIQYY.

This clonotype was recorded many times. This chain connects TRBV2 to TRBJ2-1, with 7 bases identical to TRBD2. V shed 6 bases and J 5 bases; nucleotides not matched to a gene: 4. CDR1 and CDR2 from the germline V gene are SNHLY and FYNNEI. CDR3 size: 13 residues. CDR3: CASRGGLDNEQFF. For the CDR3, the DNA is TGTGCCAGCAGGGGAGGACTAGACAATGAGCAGTTCTTC.

This clonotype was seen ten or more times. V is TRBV12-3 or TRBV12-4 and J is TRBJ2-2, with D maybe TRBD2 (6 bases). V lost 3 bases and J lost 4, with 9 bases in between. This CDR3 region has 14 residues. CDR3 amino acids: CASSFGRGTGELFF. CDR3 DNA sequence: TGTGCCAGCAGTTTCGGGCGGGGCACCGGGGAGCTGTTTTTT.

At least ten counts were recorded for this clonotype. This chain connects TRBV11-2 to TRBJ1-5; D is ambiguous. The V end lost 4 bases, the J end lost 3 bases, and 22 bases lay between the germline ends. CDR3 length: 18 amino acids. Germline V gives CDR1 SGHAT, CDR2 FQNNGV. The CDR3 reads CASSWGSQALLDNQPQHF. In nucleotides, the CDR3 is TGTGCCAGCAGCTGGGGTTCTCAGGCTTTGCTCGACAATCAGCCCCAGCATTTT.